This T cell receptor (beta chain) came from a study of neurological immune-mediated disorders. This clonotype was detected ten times or more. The antigen is unknown. From germline, CDR1 is SEHNR and CDR2 FQNEAQ (reference sequence). The germline V and J ends were trimmed by 1 base and 5 bases, with 6 bases remaining between them. CDR3 length: 13 residues. The study's findings and limits: Subjects shared no identical expanded-clone CDR3 amino acid sequences, suggesting private TCR-beta repertoires in all groups. The greatest TCR clonal expansion appeared in HTLV-1-associated myelopathy and the smallest, falling below healthy controls, in multiple sclerosis.

5'RACE employing 10-nucleotide random UMIs yielded the cDNA. A single record per CDR3 protein comes from TCRdb applying MiXCR to the 5' RACE reads. In the table there are 77,000 or so distinct CDR3 sequences, around 9.9% of which are singletons. Stored at -80 C, 2 million PBMCs were the source of the unsorted libraries. The clonotype comes from a man between 50 and 59 years old in good health. The V and J genes are TRBV7-9 and TRBJ1-5; D is unclear. Sequencing was done on a sample of PBMCs. CDR3 DNA sequence: TGTGCCAGCAGCTTAGAAGCCGATCAGCCCCAGCATTTT. Translated: CASSLEADQPQHF.